The 22 T cell receptor beta chains below were found in one sample sequenced in a study of blood T cell repertoires in COVID-19. Using immunoSEQ multiplex PCR, the repertoire was profiled, and TCRdb retains in-frame clones only, with some absent. The table has about 39,000 clones, approximately 85% seen once. Sequenced sample: peripheral blood. All receptors derive from a human donor in a cohort sampled during active COVID-19.

This clone was seen a handful of times. The gene calls are TRBV30 and TRBJ2-7, with 9 bases aligning to TRBD2. V trimming: 5 bases; J trimming: 0 bases; junction bases outside the gene matches: 5. Germline V gives CDR1 GTSNPN, CDR2 SVGIG (reference sequence). This CDR3 has 14 residues. The CDR3 sequence is CAWASGGSSYEQYF. The CDR3 region has the DNA TGTGCCTGGGCAAGCGGGGGGAGCTCCTACGAGCAGTACTTC.

This clone has a single count. The chain has TRBV30 and TRBJ1-2, with 11 bases fitting TRBD1. The CDR3 has 18 residues. Germline V gene sequence: CDR1 GTSNPN, CDR2 SVGIG (reference sequence). The V and J ends lost 2 bases and 7 bases, in that order; junction bases with no gene match: 18. In DNA form, the CDR3 reads TGTGCCTGGAGTCAGAACCGGGACAGGGGGGAAGGAGTTCCTGGCTACACCTTC. Protein sequence: CAWSQNRDRGEGVPGYTF.

This sequence joins TRBV4-1 and TRBJ1-2; 7 positions match TRBD1. Per the germline V gene, CDR1 is MGHRA and CDR2 is YSYEKL. J gave up 5 bases and V 4 bases, and 7 bases lay outside the gene matches. The CDR3 has 14 residues. CDR3 nucleotide sequence: TGCGCCAGCAGCCCCCGGGACAGCGATTATGGCTACACCTTC. This codes for CASSPRDSDYGYTF.

The DNA for the CDR3 is TGTGCCATCAGGGGGGACAGCTCTGGAAACACCATATATTTT. Protein: CAIRGDSSGNTIYF. The J gene is TRBJ1-3, the V gene TRBV10-3; the match to TRBD1 covers 7 bases. The trim removed 6 bases at V and 0 bases at J, leaving 2 bases unmatched. This CDR3 is built from 14 residues. The V gene's germline CDR1 is ENHRY and CDR2 SYGVKD.

In its sample, this clone was seen once. The chain employs TRBV20-1 and TRBJ1-5, with D uncertain. The ends were cut back, 6 bases at V and 5 bases at J, with 5 bases in the middle. The CDR3 covers 10 residues. Germline V gene data show CDR1 as DFQATT and CDR2 as SNEGSKA (reference sequence). DNA of the CDR3: TGCAGTGCCGGGTATCAGCCCCAGCATTTT. It is translated as CSAGYQPQHF.

The chain recombines TRBV4-2 with TRBJ2-1; no firm D call. Trimming stripped 0 bases from V and 4 bases from J, with 13 bases between. Germline V gives CDR1 LGHNA, CDR2 YNFKEQ. The CDR3 contains 16 residues. CDR3 DNA: TGTGCCAGCAGCCAAGATGGGCTCCAGCCTTACAATGAGCAGTTCTTC. Translating gives CASSQDGLQPYNEQFF.

V gene TRBV3-1 (or the pseudogene TRBV3-2) combines with J gene TRBJ1-1; 9 bases are shared with TRBD1. Germline values: CDR1 LGHDT, CDR2 YNNKEL (reference sequence). This CDR3 region has 14 residues. With V trimmed by 7 bases and J by 0 bases, 3 bases remained unmatched. The CDR3 spells CASMTGGLNTEAFF. DNA of the CDR3: TGTGCCAGCATGACAGGGGGATTGAACACTGAAGCTTTCTTT.

The V call is TRBV11-3, the J call TRBJ2-3, with TRBD2 matching over 7 bases. The germline CDR1 and CDR2 sequences are SGHNT and YENEEA. Losses at the gene ends were 0 bases for V and 1 base for J; bases not matched to a gene: 1. The CDR3 length is 15 residues. CDR3 sequence: CASSLEGGRTDTQYF. CDR3 in DNA: TGTGCCAGCAGCTTAGAGGGAGGGCGCACAGATACGCAGTATTTT.

J is TRBJ1-1 and V is TRBV7-3, with TRBD1 matching 7 bases. Trimming removed 0 bases from V and 7 bases from J; junction bases left unmatched: 8. The CDR3 covers 15 residues. Germline-derived CDR1 and CDR2 are SGHTA and FQGTGA. The CDR3 sequence: CASSLTADRSFEAFF. CDR3 DNA: TGTGCCAGCAGCTTAACGGCGGACAGGAGCTTTGAAGCTTTCTTT.

This clone has a single count. The chain combines TRBV19 with TRBJ2-7; weak D call: TRBD2 (5 bases). The length of the CDR3 is 11 residues. Trimming removed 8 bases from V and 8 bases from J, with 13 bases in between. Per the germline V gene, CDR1 is LNHDA and CDR2 is SQIVND (reference sequence). As DNA, the CDR3 is TGTGCCAGTCCCCAGCGGTCGAAGCAGTACTTC. This encodes CASPQRSKQYF.

The DNA of the CDR3 is TGTGCCAGCAGCCCCCGGGTTAGCGGGGGGAGCACAGATACGCAGTATTTT. Its protein is CASSPRVSGGSTDTQYF. This chain links TRBV9 with TRBJ2-3; 10 bases are a match to TRBD2. Germline V gives CDR1 SGDLS, CDR2 YYNGEE. Trimming cost V 4 bases and J 0 bases; bases outside gene matches: 8. This CDR3 is 17 amino acids long.

The chain combines TRBV3-1 (or the pseudogene TRBV3-2) with TRBJ1-2; 8 nucleotides agree with TRBD1. This CDR3 has 14 amino acids. The J segment lost 6 bases and the V segment lost 8 bases, leaving 11 bases of the junction unmatched. Germline loops: CDR1 LGHDT, CDR2 YNNKEL (reference sequence). DNA for the CDR3: TGTGCCAGCGGCGACAGGGGTCTGGGTGATGGCTACACCTTC. It specifies CASGDRGLGDGYTF.

V and J are TRBV3-1 (or the pseudogene TRBV3-2) and TRBJ2-2, with TRBD2 matching 12 bases. Germline CDR1 is LGHDT and CDR2 is YNNKEL (reference sequence). The CDR3 runs to 17 residues. The trim removed 6 bases at V and 3 bases at J, leaving 8 bases unmatched. CDR3 residues: CASRATSGGTDTGELFF. The CDR3 nucleotides are TGTGCCAGCAGGGCTACTAGCGGGGGGACCGACACCGGGGAGCTGTTTTTT.

In this sample, this clone turned up once. V and J are TRBV25-1 and TRBJ2-7; D possibly corresponds to TRBD2 (5 bases). V was trimmed by 1 base and J by 3 bases, leaving 7 bases between them. Germline CDR1 reads MGHDK; CDR2 reads SYGVNS. This CDR3 contains 13 residues. The CDR3 protein is CASSELGDYEQYF. The CDR3 nucleotides read TGTGCCAGCAGTGAATTGGGAGACTACGAGCAGTACTTC.

This chain uses TRBV18 with TRBJ1-5; tentative D call: TRBD1 (5 bases). The CDR3 loop spans 15 amino acids. Trimming pared 6 bases from V and 3 bases from J, leaving 15 bases between. Germline CDR1 reads KGHSH; CDR2 reads LQKENI. The CDR3 nucleotides read TGTGCCAGCTCCTTGTCAGGGTCAAACAATCAGCCCCAGCATTTT. This sequence encodes CASSLSGSNNQPQHF. The variable domain in full, with the rest retrieved from reference TRBV18 and TRBJ1-5, is NAGVMQNPRHLVRRRGQEARLRCSPMKGHSHVYWYRQLPEEGLKFMVYLQKENIIDESGMPKERFSAEFPKEGPSILRIQQVVRGDSAAYFCASSLSGSNNQPQHFGDGTRLSIL.

Written as DNA, the CDR3 is TGTGCCAGCAGGAGTCGGACAGGGGGCAATCAGCCCCAGCATTTT. This encodes CASRSRTGGNQPQHF. The V gene is TRBV6-5, the J gene TRBJ1-5, with 9 bases matching TRBD1. Looked up from germline, CDR1 is MNHEY and CDR2 is SVGAGI. Trimming took 6 bases from V and 2 from J; bases not matched to a gene: 5. This CDR3 region has 15 residues.

This clone was recorded a few times. The chain employs TRBV3-1 (or the pseudogene TRBV3-2) and TRBJ2-1; perhaps TRBD2 as D (6 bases). From germline, CDR1 is LGHDT and CDR2 YNNKEL (reference sequence). The CDR3 covers 16 residues. V was shortened by 4 bases and J by 1 base, with 14 bases between the two germline ends. This chain's CDR3 is CASSLLSGLSYNEQFF. The CDR3, as DNA: TGTGCCAGCAGCCTCCTCAGCGGGTTGTCCTACAATGAGCAGTTCTTC.

The chain joins TRBV27 to TRBJ2-7; 7 nucleotides agree with TRBD2. The CDR3 spans 15 residues. Germline trimming cut 5 bases from V and 6 bases from J; bases unmatched to any gene: 13. CDR1 is MNHEY, CDR2 SMNVEV, per germline (reference sequence). The CDR3 sequence is CASSSLGGGRSEQYF. CDR3 DNA sequence: TGTGCCAGCAGTAGCCTGGGGGGGGGACGGTCCGAGCAGTACTTC.

The chain employs TRBV5-1 and TRBJ1-2; 9 bases agree with TRBD1. Germline V lookup: CDR1 SGHRS, CDR2 YFSETQ. The CDR3 contains 17 residues. Losses at the gene ends were 6 bases for V and 8 bases for J; bases not matched to a gene: 20. The CDR3 loop is CASKYRTGAEDPLGYTF. CDR3 DNA: TGCGCCAGCAAGTATCGGACAGGGGCCGAAGACCCCCTAGGCTACACCTTC.

The chain is built from TRBV6-1 and TRBJ1-1; 7 bases line up with TRBD1. V was clipped by 3 bases and J by 5 bases; unmatched bases: 9. The V gene's germline CDR1 is MNHNS and CDR2 SASEGT. CDR3 length: 15 residues. The CDR3 bases are TGTGCCAGCAGTGAGGCAGGGGGATTTCGGACTGAAGCTTTCTTT. It encodes CASSEAGGFRTEAFF.

The DNA for the CDR3 is TGTGCCAGCAGCCAAGGGGCTAGAAACACCATATATTTT. Translation: CASSQGARNTIYF. V and J are TRBV3-1 (or the pseudogene TRBV3-2) and TRBJ1-3; the D is unclear. This CDR3 is 13 amino acids long. The ends were cut back, 1 base at V and 5 bases at J, with 6 bases in the middle. The germline V gene encodes CDR1 LGHDT and CDR2 YNNKEL (reference sequence).

This chain links TRBV6-5 with TRBJ1-5; D is uncertain. This CDR3 spans 12 amino acids. Trimming stripped 6 bases from V and 7 bases from J, with 10 bases between. CDR1 and CDR2 from the germline V gene are MNHEY and SVGAGI. Here the CDR3 DNA reads TGTGCCAGCAGAAAGGAGGGCCAGCCCCAGCATTTT. Its protein is CASRKEGQPQHF.